A selection of T cell receptor beta chains follows, all from one sample in a study of T cells in Graves' hyperthyroidism and ophthalmopathy. TCRdb fed the multiplex PCR reads into MiXCR, producing one record per CDR3 protein. Here the sample spans about 210,000 distinct CDR3 sequences, roughly 18% being singletons. The sequenced sample was blood. All receptors derive from a man aged 45 to 65 with Graves' hyperthyroidism. Both conserved end residues are part of each CDR3. The order of the fields is clone size, D gene, CDR3 length, V gene, J gene, CDR3 DNA, CDR3 protein. A D gene is named only where the DNA matches it firmly. Clone size, where shown, is once, few, many, or a class for clones that have expanded.

clone_size: many
d_call: NA
cdr3_length: 12
v_call: TRBV2
j_call: TRBJ2-5
cdr3_nt: TGTGCCAGCAGTGAAAGCGGTTCGACCCAGTACTTC
cdr3_aa: CASSESGSTQYF

clone_size: NA
d_call: NA
cdr3_length: 15
v_call: TRBV27
j_call: TRBJ1-5
cdr3_nt: TGTGCCAGTACTCCTTACCGGGGGAGCAATCAGCCCCAGCATTTT
cdr3_aa: CASTPYRGSNQPQHF

clone_size: NA
d_call: NA
cdr3_length: 11
v_call: TRBV20-1
j_call: TRBJ2-7
cdr3_nt: TGCAGTGCTGGAGAGGGACCCGAGCAGTACTTC
cdr3_aa: CSAGEGPEQYF

clone_size: many
d_call: NA
cdr3_length: 16
v_call: TRBV20-1
j_call: TRBJ2-3
cdr3_nt: TGCAGTGCTAGACCTATACGTGGGACTAGCACAGATACGCAGTATTTT
cdr3_aa: CSARPIRGTSTDTQYF

clone_size: few
d_call: NA
cdr3_length: 13
v_call: TRBV20-1
j_call: TRBJ2-3
cdr3_nt: TGCAGTGCTGAAAATAGCGGCACAGATACGCAGTATTTT
cdr3_aa: CSAENSGTDTQYF

clone_size: few
d_call: TRBD1
cdr3_length: 14
v_call: TRBV11-3
j_call: TRBJ1-1
cdr3_nt: TGTGCCAGCAGCCTCTCCACAGGGGTCCCTGAAGCTTTCTTT
cdr3_aa: CASSLSTGVPEAFF

clone_size: NA
d_call: TRBD2
cdr3_length: 17
v_call: TRBV7-2
j_call: TRBJ2-4
cdr3_nt: TGTGCCAGCAGCTTAGTGGCGGGAGGGGTAGCCAAAAACATTCAGTACTTC
cdr3_aa: CASSLVAGGVAKNIQYF

clone_size: NA
d_call: NA
cdr3_length: 14
v_call: TRBV10-2
j_call: TRBJ2-5
cdr3_nt: TGCGCCAGCAGTCCTAGCGCGGTGATGGAGACCCAGTACTTC
cdr3_aa: CASSPSAVMETQYF

clone_size: few
d_call: NA
cdr3_length: 10
v_call: TRBV20-1
j_call: TRBJ2-5
cdr3_nt: TGCAGCTACTCTCCGGGTGAGGGTTACTTC
cdr3_aa: CSYSPGEGYF

clone_size: NA
d_call: TRBD2
cdr3_length: 16
v_call: TRBV12-3/TRBV12-4
j_call: TRBJ2-5
cdr3_nt: TGTGCCAGCAGTTTAGGGCTAGCGGGAGAGGGCGGGACCCAGTACTTC
cdr3_aa: CASSLGLAGEGGTQYF

clone_size: NA
d_call: NA
cdr3_length: 12
v_call: TRBV6-1
j_call: TRBJ2-1
cdr3_nt: TGTGCCAGCAGTGATTACCTTAATGAGCAGTTCTTC
cdr3_aa: CASSDYLNEQFF

clone_size: NA
d_call: NA
cdr3_length: 13
v_call: TRBV5-1
j_call: TRBJ2-1
cdr3_nt: TGCGCCAGCAGCCCGGACGCCGCCAATGAGCAGTTCTTC
cdr3_aa: CASSPDAANEQFF

clone_size: NA
d_call: NA
cdr3_length: 13
v_call: TRBV6-1
j_call: TRBJ1-2
cdr3_nt: TGTGCCAGCAGGGCAACAGGGAAGGATGGCTACACCTTC
cdr3_aa: CASRATGKDGYTF

clone_size: many
d_call: TRBD2
cdr3_length: 14
v_call: TRBV20-1
j_call: TRBJ2-1
cdr3_nt: TGCAGTGCTCGAGCGGGACCCTCCTACAATGAGCAGTTCTTC
cdr3_aa: CSARAGPSYNEQFF

clone_size: NA
d_call: TRBD1
cdr3_length: 16
v_call: TRBV9
j_call: TRBJ2-3
cdr3_nt: TGTGCCAGCAGCTCCTACCGACAGGGTAGCACAGATACGCAGTATTTT
cdr3_aa: CASSSYRQGSTDTQYF

clone_size: many
d_call: NA
cdr3_length: 11
v_call: TRBV2
j_call: TRBJ2-7
cdr3_nt: TGTGCCAGCATGCATTCCTACGAGCAGTACTTC
cdr3_aa: CASMHSYEQYF

clone_size: few
d_call: NA
cdr3_length: 16
v_call: TRBV28
j_call: TRBJ1-6
cdr3_nt: TGTGCCAGCAGTCAGGGACCCGCATTGAATAATTCACCCCTCCACTTT
cdr3_aa: CASSQGPALNNSPLHF

clone_size: few
d_call: TRBD1
cdr3_length: 11
v_call: TRBV24-1
j_call: TRBJ1-1
cdr3_nt: TGTGCCACGAAACAGGGGTCTGAAGCTTTCTTT
cdr3_aa: CATKQGSEAFF

clone_size: many
d_call: TRBD2
cdr3_length: 16
v_call: TRBV7-9
j_call: TRBJ2-7
cdr3_nt: TGTGCCAGCAGCTTAGTGCTAGCGGGTTCGGAAGGCGAGCAGTACTTC
cdr3_aa: CASSLVLAGSEGEQYF

clone_size: once
d_call: NA
cdr3_length: 12
v_call: TRBV2
j_call: TRBJ1-4
cdr3_nt: TGTGCCAGCAGTGTCGGGAGGGGTAAACTGTTTTTT
cdr3_aa: CASSVGRGKLFF

clone_size: few
d_call: TRBD1
cdr3_length: 16
v_call: TRBV6-1
j_call: TRBJ1-2
cdr3_nt: TGTGCCAGCAGGGAATCCGGGACAGGGGGCTCTTATGGCTACACCTTC
cdr3_aa: CASRESGTGGSYGYTF

clone_size: many
d_call: NA
cdr3_length: 13
v_call: TRBV18
j_call: TRBJ2-7
cdr3_nt: TGTGCCAGCTCATCAGGACTATCCTACGAGCAGTACTTC
cdr3_aa: CASSSGLSYEQYF

clone_size: many
d_call: NA
cdr3_length: 15
v_call: TRBV27
j_call: TRBJ2-1
cdr3_nt: TGTGCCAGCAGTTTCAATGGACAGTCCTACAATGAGCAGTTCTTC
cdr3_aa: CASSFNGQSYNEQFF

clone_size: few
d_call: NA
cdr3_length: 15
v_call: TRBV7-3
j_call: TRBJ2-3
cdr3_nt: TGTGCCAGCAGCCCTATAAGGGGGAGAACAGATACGCAGTATTTT
cdr3_aa: CASSPIRGRTDTQYF

clone_size: NA
d_call: NA
cdr3_length: 15
v_call: TRBV19
j_call: TRBJ2-7
cdr3_nt: TGTGCCAGTAGTAGTGAAGGAGGGGGCCACTACGAGCAGTACTTC
cdr3_aa: CASSSEGGGHYEQYF

clone_size: many
d_call: NA
cdr3_length: 14
v_call: TRBV11-1
j_call: TRBJ2-2
cdr3_nt: TGTGCCAGCAGCTTAGACTCGGGAACCGGGGAGCTGTTTTTT
cdr3_aa: CASSLDSGTGELFF